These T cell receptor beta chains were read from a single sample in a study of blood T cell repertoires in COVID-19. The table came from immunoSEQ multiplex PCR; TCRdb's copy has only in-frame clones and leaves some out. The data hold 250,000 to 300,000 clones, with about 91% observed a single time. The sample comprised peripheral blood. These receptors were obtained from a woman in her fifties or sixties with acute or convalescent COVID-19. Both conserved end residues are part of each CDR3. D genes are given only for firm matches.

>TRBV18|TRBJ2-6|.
CASSPYLGDSGANVLTF
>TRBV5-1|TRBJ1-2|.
CASSTGQALLYGYTF
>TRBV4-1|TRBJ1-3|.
CASSHVGTLSGNTIYF
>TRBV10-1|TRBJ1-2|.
CASSGGGNYGYTF
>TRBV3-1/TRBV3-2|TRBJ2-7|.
CASSQDRGYEQYF
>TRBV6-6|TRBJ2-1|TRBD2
CASSYLTSGYNEQFF
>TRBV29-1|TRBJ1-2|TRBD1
CSVVDRDYGYTF
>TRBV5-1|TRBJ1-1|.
CASTTTVMNTEAFF
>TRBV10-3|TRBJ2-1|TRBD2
CAISESALAGGDNEQFF
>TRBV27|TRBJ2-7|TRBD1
CASSSASGGATYEQYF
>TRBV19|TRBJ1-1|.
CASRRERRTEAFF
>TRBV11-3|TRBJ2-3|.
CASRSPGADTQYF
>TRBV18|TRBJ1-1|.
CASSPLRGMNTEAFF
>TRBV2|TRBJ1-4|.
CASSEVRGLGEKLFF
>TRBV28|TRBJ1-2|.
CASSLGGAKDYGYTF
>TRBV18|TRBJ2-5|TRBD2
CASSRAPSGGSQETQYF
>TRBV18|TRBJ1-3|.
CASSPNPLASSGNTIYF
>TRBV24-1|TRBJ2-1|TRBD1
CATSGARQGSSYNEQFF
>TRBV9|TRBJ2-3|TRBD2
CASSAERGSDTQYF
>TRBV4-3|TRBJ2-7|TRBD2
CASSQGEGRYEQYF
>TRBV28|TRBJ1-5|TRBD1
CASSPGGPSNQPQHF
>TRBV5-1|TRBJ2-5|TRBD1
CASSSDRGETQYF
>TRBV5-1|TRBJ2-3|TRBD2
CASSLLAGGPGTDTQYF
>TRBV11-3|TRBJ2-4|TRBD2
CASSRGGALKNIQYF
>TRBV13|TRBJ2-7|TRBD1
CASSQYRGYEQYF
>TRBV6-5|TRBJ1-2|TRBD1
CASRGQAHSHYGYTF
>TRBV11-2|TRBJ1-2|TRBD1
CASSTYRDRNRVRDYGYTF
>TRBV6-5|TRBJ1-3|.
CASTRQSSGNTIYF
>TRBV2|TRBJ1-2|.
CASSLEREDGYTF
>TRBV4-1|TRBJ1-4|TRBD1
CASSQGTGGGIEKLFF
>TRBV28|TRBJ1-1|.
CASAERGTEAFF
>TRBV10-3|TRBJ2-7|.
CAIRKGDSYEQYF
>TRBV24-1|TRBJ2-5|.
CATSDPAVQETQYF
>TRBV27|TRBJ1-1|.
CASSAGRSRPMQAFF
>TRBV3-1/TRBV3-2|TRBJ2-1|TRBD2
CASSQDPRGAGRNEQFF
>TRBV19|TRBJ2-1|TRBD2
CASSLGGGEQFF
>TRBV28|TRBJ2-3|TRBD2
CASTPAEREGLDTQYF
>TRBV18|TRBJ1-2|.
CASSPTRDYGYTF
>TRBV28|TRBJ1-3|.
CASSLSSGNTIYF
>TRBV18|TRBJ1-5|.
CASSPLGRADQPQHF
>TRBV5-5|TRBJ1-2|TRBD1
CASSRQGGDYGYTF
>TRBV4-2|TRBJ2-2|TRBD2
CASSQLASGGQYTGELFF
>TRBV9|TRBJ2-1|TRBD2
CASSVTSGTEQFF
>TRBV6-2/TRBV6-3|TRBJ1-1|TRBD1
CASTPRQGWTEAFF